This TCR beta chain was sequenced during a study of human T cells and chemical hapten exposure. One entry per CDR3 protein, called by TCRdb with MiXCR from the RACE reads. The table includes around 53,000 distinct CDR3 sequences, 9% to 9.5% detected once. As for time point: patch test 1, 2 weeks after DPC sensitization. The treatment denotes: therapeutic diphenylcyclopropenone sensitization with weekly scalp DPC. The CDR3 is 15 residues long. Germline V gene lookup returns CDR1 MDHEN and CDR2 SYDVKM. V lost 6 bases to trimming and J lost 5 bases; unmatched junction nucleotides: 5. As for this clonotype: Its antigen is not identified.

Regarding the study as a whole: Donors were affected by alopecia, so their immune reaction might vary from that of healthy individuals.

The J gene is TRBJ2-2, the V gene TRBV28, with 11 bases identical to TRBD2. This sample comprised whole blood, obtained in connection with sensitization to the hapten diphenylcyclopropenone (DPC). This clonotype was obtained from a woman in her 50s with alopecia areata. Some clones in this sample may be carry-over from other donors' samples. CDR3 residues: CASRSRLAGTGELFF. In nucleotides, the CDR3 is TGTGCCAGCAGAAGTCGACTAGCGGGAACCGGGGAGCTGTTTTTT.